The present T cell receptor beta chain was sequenced within a study of T cell repertoires in aging, cancer and after chemotherapy. Study overall: Six age groups, ranging from 30 or younger to 70 or older, included the donors.

TRB rearrangements spanning V, D and J were amplified using mixed TRB-A/B primers. A single record per CDR3 protein comes from TCRdb applying MiXCR to the multiplex PCR reads. Among 5,000 to 7,000 distinct CDR3 sequences listed, approximately 39% were seen once. Findings and caveats of the study: Loss of evenness, beyond lost richness, contributed to age-related TCR diversity decline in cancer patients. Rebound thymic output was suggested by rising median generation probability during chemotherapy in each cancer cohort.

Deletions cut 4 bases from V and 8 bases from J, with 20 bases between. The germline CDR1 and CDR2 sequences are LNHDA and SQIVND (reference sequence). The CDR3 is 16 amino acids. TCR beta rearrangements were amplified from peripheral blood genomic DNA. By sample fraction, this clonotype is medium-sized. Its antigen remains unidentified. Source material: blood. The TCR was taken from a human donor in good health. The chain combines TRBV19 with TRBJ2-2, with D perhaps matching TRBD1 (6 bases). The CDR3, as DNA: TGTGCCAGTAGTACGGTGACAGGTCAAGGCACGGGGGAGCTGTTTTTT. Its translation: CASSTVTGQGTGELFF.